This T cell receptor (beta chain) is drawn from a study of T cells in Graves' hyperthyroidism and ophthalmopathy. Study-level findings and limits: Most expanded thyroid clonotypes above 0.001 also appeared in blood.

Details on this clonotype: Its target is unknown.

From RNA transcripts, TCR beta CDR3 regions were amplified. TCR CDR3 regions were first amplified by RT-PCR with HTBI primers. TCRdb recomputed calls from the multiplex PCR reads with MiXCR, one row per CDR3 protein. The sample includes about 480,000 distinct CDR3 sequences, less than 25% seen only once; the top ten take around 11%. In the ophthalmopathy cohort, Clinical Activity Score was at least 3, NOSPECS grade at least 4, and duration under 3 months. Diagnoses were established using clinical symptoms, serum thyroxine and TRAb, thyroid ultrasound and orbital computed tomography. V was pared by 4 bases and J by 9 bases, with 8 bases of the junction left unmatched. The germline CDR1 and CDR2 sequences are LNHDA and SQIVND (reference sequence). The CDR3 has 14 residues.

The chain uses TRBV19 and TRBJ1-5; 8 positions match TRBD1. This clonotype was obtained from a woman aged 25 to 39 with Graves' ophthalmopathy. The sequenced material came from blood. CDR3 protein: CASSTRTGSMPQHF. CDR3 in DNA: TGTGCCAGTAGTACTCGGACAGGGTCAATGCCCCAGCATTTT.